In this sample, the clone carrying this T cell receptor (beta chain) turned up once. Assay: immunoSEQ multiplex PCR; the TCRdb copy retains only in-frame clones and omits some. The sample records roughly 50,000 clones, over 70% being singletons. Germline CDR1 and CDR2: SEHNR and FQNEAQ (reference sequence). The CDR3 runs to 15 residues. V lost 3 bases and J lost 1, with 9 bases in between. The data derive from a study of blood T cell repertoires in COVID-19. This TCR was recovered from a man aged 50 to 59 with acute or convalescent COVID-19. The V and J genes are TRBV7-9 and TRBJ2-2, with D possibly TRBD1 on 7 matching bases. Sequenced material: peripheral blood. CDR3 region: CASSLQGGNTGELFF. CDR3 nucleotide sequence: TGTGCCAGCAGCTTGCAGGGGGGGAACACCGGGGAGCTGTTTTTT.